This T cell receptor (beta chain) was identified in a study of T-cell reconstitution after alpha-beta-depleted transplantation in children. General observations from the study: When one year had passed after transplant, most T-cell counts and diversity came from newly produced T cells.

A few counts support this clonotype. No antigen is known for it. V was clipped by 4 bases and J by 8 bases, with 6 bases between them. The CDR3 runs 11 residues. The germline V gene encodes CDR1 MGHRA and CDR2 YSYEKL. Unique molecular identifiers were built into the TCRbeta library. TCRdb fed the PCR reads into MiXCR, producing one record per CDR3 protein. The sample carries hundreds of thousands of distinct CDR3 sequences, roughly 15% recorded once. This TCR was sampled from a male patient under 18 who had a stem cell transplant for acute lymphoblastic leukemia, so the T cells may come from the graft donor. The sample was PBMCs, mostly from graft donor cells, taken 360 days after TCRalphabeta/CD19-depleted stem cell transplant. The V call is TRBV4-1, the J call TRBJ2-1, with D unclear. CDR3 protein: CASSRADEQFF. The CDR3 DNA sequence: TGCGCCAGCAGCCGGGCGGATGAGCAGTTCTTC.